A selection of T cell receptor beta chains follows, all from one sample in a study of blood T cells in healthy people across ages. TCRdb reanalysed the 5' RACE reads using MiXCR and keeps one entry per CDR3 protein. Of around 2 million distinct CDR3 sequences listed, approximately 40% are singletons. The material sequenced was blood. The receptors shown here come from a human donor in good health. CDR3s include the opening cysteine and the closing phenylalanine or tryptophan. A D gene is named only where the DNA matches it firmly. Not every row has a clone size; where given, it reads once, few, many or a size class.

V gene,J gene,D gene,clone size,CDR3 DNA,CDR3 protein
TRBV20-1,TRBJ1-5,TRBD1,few,TGCAGTGCGCCGACAGGGTTGGGCAATCAGCCCCAGCATTTT,CSAPTGLGNQPQHF
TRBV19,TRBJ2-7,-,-,TGTGCCAGCAGCATCAGGGGAACCTACGAGCAGTACTTC,CASSIRGTYEQYF
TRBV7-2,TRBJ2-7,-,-,TGTGCCAGCAGCCCAAGAGGACTGTCCCCAGTAGGGTCCTACGAGCAGTACTTC,CASSPRGLSPVGSYEQYF
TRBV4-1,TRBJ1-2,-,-,TGCGCCAGCAGCCAAGATATTAGGACCCATGGCTACACCTTC,CASSQDIRTHGYTF
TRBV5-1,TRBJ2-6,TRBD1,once,TGCGCCAGCGAAGGGACAGGTAACTCTGGGGCCGACGTCCTGACTTTC,CASEGTGNSGADVLTF
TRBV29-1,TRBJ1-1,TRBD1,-,TGCGGGGCAGGGGGTGAAGTTGAAGCTTTCTTT,CGAGGEVEAFF
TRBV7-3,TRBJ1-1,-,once,TGTGCCAGCAGCTTCCGACTCGGTGAAGCTTTCTTT,CASSFRLGEAFF
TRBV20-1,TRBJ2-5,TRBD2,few,TGCAGTGCTCGGGGAGGCGGGGGTTTCCAAGAGACCCAGTACTTC,CSARGGGGFQETQYF
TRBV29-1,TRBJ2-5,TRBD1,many,TGCAGCGTACGACAGGGACATCAAGGTTCCCAGTACTTC,CSVRQGHQGSQYF
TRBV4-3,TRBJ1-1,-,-,TGCGCCAGCAGCCAAGGGGAATCGCGGAACACTGAAGCTTTCTTT,CASSQGESRNTEAFF
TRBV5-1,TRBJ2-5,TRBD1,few,TGCGCCAGCAGCTCACAGGGGGCTTTAGGGGAGACCCAGTACTTC,CASSSQGALGETQYF
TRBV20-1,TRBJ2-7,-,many,TGCAGTGCCCGGGACTTGTCCTACGAGCAGTACTTC,CSARDLSYEQYF
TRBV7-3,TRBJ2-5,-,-,TGTGCCAGCAGACAAACGGGGGAAGAGACCCAGTACTTC,CASRQTGEETQYF
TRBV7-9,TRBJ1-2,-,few,TGTGCCAGCAGCTTAGGGACGAAGGCGGCGAGCTATGGCTACACCTTC,CASSLGTKAASYGYTF
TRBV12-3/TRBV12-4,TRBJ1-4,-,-,TGTGCCAGCAGTTTACGTTCAGGGCCTAATGAAAAACTGTTTTTT,CASSLRSGPNEKLFF
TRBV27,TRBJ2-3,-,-,TGTGCCAGCAGTCCCTCCGCAGGGGACAGCACAGATACGCAGTATTTT,CASSPSAGDSTDTQYF
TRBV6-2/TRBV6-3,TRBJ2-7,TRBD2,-,TGTGCCAGCAGTTACCGGACTAGCGGGGGAAGGACCTACGAGCAGTACTTC,CASSYRTSGGRTYEQYF
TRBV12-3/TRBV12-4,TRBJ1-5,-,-,TGTGCCAGCACCCTCGGTAGGCAGCCCCAGCATTTT,CASTLGRQPQHF
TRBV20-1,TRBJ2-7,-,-,TGCAGTGCTAGATCCCCGGAAGGGCAGAGATACTCCTACGAGCAGTACTTC,CSARSPEGQRYSYEQYF
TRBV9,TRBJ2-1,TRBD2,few,TGTGCCAGCAGCGTCCCGGGGGGGCTTAATGAGCAGTTCTTC,CASSVPGGLNEQFF
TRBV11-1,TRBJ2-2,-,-,TGTGCCAGCAGCGAGCGGACCTTGAACACCGGGGAGCTGTTTTTT,CASSERTLNTGELFF
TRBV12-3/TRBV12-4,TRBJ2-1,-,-,TGTACCAGCAGTTACTGGGATGGCAATGAGCGGTTCTTC,CTSSYWDGNERFF
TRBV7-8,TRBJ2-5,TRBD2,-,TGTGCCAGCAGCAATAGCGGGGGGGAAGAGACCCAGTACTTC,CASSNSGGEETQYF
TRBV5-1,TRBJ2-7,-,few,TGTGCCAGCAGCTTGGCAGTCGGGAACTACGAGCAGTACTTC,CASSLAVGNYEQYF
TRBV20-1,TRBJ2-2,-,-,TGCAGTGCTAGTTCTACGAACACCGGGGAGCTGTTTTTT,CSASSTNTGELFF
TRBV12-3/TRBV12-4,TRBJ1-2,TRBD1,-,TGTGCCAGCAGTGGACAGGAGCCTCTTAACTATGGCTACACCTTT,CASSGQEPLNYGYTF
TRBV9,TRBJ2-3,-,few,TGTGCCAGCAGCGCCTTGAGCAGGGCGACAGATACGCAGTATTTT,CASSALSRATDTQYF
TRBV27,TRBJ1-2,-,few,TGTGCCAGCAGTTTATCCCCCCTTGTGCTGGGGGTAGAAGGCTACACCTTC,CASSLSPLVLGVEGYTF
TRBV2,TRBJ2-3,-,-,TGTGCCAGCAGTGAACATTGGGACCAAACGCAGTATTTT,CASSEHWDQTQYF
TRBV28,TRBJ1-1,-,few,TGTGCCAGCAGTTTGTCATTGGGCGGTCTTGGAGCTTTCTTT,CASSLSLGGLGAFF
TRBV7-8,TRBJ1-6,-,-,TGTGCCAGCAGCCCCCAAGGATTAAGTAATTCACCCCTCCACTTT,CASSPQGLSNSPLHF
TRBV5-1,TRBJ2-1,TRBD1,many,TGCGCCAGCAGCCCCGGACAGGGGGCGTACAATGAGCAGTTCTTC,CASSPGQGAYNEQFF
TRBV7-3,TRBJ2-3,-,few,TGTGCCAGCAGCTTAACGGGGCTCGATACGCAGTATTTT,CASSLTGLDTQYF
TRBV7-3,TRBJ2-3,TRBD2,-,TGTGCCAGCAGGTTTAGCGGGGATACGCAGTATTTT,CASRFSGDTQYF
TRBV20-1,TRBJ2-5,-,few,TGCAGTGCCTCCAGACTAGTATCCGAGACCCAGTACTTC,CSASRLVSETQYF
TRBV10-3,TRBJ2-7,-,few,TGTGCCGTCAGTGAGGGGCAGTCAAGCTCCTACGAGCAGTACTTC,CAVSEGQSSSYEQYF
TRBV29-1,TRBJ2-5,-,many,TGCAGCGTTGAACCACAGTACCAAGAGACCCAGTACTTC,CSVEPQYQETQYF
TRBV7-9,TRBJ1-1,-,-,TGTGCCAGCTCTTCGGATTCTTTCTTT,CASSSDSFF
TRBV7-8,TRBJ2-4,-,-,TGTGCCAGCAGCTTAAGCCGGTACAAAAACATTCAGTACTTC,CASSLSRYKNIQYF
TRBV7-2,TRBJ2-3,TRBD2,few,TGTGCCAGCAGCTTACAGGGGCGGGGGGGCACAGATACGCAGTATTTT,CASSLQGRGGTDTQYF
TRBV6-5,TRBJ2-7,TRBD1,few,TGTGCCAGCAGGAGGCGGGACAGGGGGTACAATGAGCAGTACTTC,CASRRRDRGYNEQYF
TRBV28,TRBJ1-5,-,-,TGTGCCAGCCAGGTGGGGGCTCAGCCCCAGCATTTT,CASQVGAQPQHF
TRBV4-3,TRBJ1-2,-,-,TGCGCCAGCAGCCAAGATCGGGGGCAGAAGTATGGCTACACCTTC,CASSQDRGQKYGYTF
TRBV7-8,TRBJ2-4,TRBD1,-,TGTGCCAGCAGCTTGCTAGGGACAGGGGAATTTCCTATCGCCAAAAACATTCAGTACTTC,CASSLLGTGEFPIAKNIQYF
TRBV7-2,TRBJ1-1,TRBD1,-,TGTGCCAGCAGCGCTTCAACAGGGGTGAACACTGAAGCTTTCTTT,CASSASTGVNTEAFF
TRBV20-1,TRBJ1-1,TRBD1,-,TGCAGTGCTAGGGGAGGAGGGGGCACGAACACTGAAGCTTTCTTT,CSARGGGGTNTEAFF
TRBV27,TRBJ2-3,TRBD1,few,TGTGCCAGCAGTATGAACAGGGGAGTTAGCACAGATACGCAGTATTTT,CASSMNRGVSTDTQYF
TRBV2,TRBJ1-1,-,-,TGTGCCAGCACCACAGGGAGTGGAACTGAAGCTTTCTTT,CASTTGSGTEAFF
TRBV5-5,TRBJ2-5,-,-,TGTGCCAGCAGCTGGGCAGGGGTCGGGGAGGAGACCCAGTACTTC,CASSWAGVGEETQYF
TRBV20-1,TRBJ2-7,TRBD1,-,TGCAGTGCTAGATGGGGGACAGCCTACGAGCAGTACTTC,CSARWGTAYEQYF
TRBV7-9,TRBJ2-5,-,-,TGTGCCAGCAGCGCAAGGGATGAGACAGAAGAGACCCAGTACTTC,CASSARDETEETQYF
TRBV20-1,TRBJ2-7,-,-,TGCAGTGCTAGAGTCAGGGCGTATATGTACTTC,CSARVRAYMYF
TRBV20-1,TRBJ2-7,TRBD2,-,TGCAGTGTCGCTAGCGGGGTCGGCGAGCAGTACTTC,CSVASGVGEQYF
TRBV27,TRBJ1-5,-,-,TGTGCCAGCAGTTTAGGCTGGCAGTATAGCAATCAGCCCCAGCATTTT,CASSLGWQYSNQPQHF
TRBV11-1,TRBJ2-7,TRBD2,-,TGTGCCAGCAGCTCCTCGGGCGGGGGGACGACCTACGAGCAGTACTTC,CASSSSGGGTTYEQYF